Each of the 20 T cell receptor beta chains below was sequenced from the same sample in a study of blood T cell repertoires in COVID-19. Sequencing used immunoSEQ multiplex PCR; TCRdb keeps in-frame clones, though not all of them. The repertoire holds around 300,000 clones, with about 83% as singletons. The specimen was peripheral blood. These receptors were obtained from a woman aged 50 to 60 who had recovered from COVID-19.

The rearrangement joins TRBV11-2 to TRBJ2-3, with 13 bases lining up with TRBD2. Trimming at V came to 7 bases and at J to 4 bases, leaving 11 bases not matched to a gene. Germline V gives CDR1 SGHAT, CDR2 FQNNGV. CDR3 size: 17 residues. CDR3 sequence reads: CASTPGTSGKAADTQYF. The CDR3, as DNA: TGTGCCAGCACCCCCGGGACTAGCGGGAAGGCGGCAGATACGCAGTATTTT.

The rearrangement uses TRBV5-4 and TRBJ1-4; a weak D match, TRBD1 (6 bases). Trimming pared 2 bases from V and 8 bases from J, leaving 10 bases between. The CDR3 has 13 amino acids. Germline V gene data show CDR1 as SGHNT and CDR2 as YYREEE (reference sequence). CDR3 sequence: CASSLQGREKLFF. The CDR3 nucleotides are TGTGCCAGCAGCTTACAGGGCCGCGAAAAACTGTTTTTT.

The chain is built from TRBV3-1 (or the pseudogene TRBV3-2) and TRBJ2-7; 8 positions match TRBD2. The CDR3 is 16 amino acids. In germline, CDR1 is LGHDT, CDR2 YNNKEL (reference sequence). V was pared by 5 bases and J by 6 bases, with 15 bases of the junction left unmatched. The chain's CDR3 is CASSRLARGAWGEQYF. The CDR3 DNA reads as TGTGCCAGCAGCAGACTAGCGAGGGGGGCCTGGGGCGAGCAGTACTTC.

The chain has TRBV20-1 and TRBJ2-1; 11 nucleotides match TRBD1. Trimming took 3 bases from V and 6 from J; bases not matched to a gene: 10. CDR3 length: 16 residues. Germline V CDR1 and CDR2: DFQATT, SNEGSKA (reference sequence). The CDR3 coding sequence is TGCAGTGCTAGTACTTTTTTGGGGACAGGGGGCAATGAGCAGTTCTTC. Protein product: CSASTFLGTGGNEQFF.

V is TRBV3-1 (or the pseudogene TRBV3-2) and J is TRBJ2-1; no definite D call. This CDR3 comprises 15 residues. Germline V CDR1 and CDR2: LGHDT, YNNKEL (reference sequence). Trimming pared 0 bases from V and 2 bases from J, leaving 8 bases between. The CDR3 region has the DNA TGTGCCAGCAGCCAAGAACCGGGTCCCTACAATGAGCAGTTCTTC. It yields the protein CASSQEPGPYNEQFF.

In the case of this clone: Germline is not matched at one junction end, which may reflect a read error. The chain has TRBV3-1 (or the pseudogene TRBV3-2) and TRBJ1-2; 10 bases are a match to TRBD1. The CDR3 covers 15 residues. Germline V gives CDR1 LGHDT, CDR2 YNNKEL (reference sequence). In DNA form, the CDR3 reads TGTGCCAGCAGCAAAGACAGGGGGCGGGACTATGGCTACACCTTC. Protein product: CASSKDRGRDYGYTF.

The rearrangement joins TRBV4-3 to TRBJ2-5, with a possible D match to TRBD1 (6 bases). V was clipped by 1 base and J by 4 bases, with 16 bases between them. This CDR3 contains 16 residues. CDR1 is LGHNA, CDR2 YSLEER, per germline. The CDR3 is CASSQVGAGFLETQYF. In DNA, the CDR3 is TGCGCCAGCAGCCAAGTGGGGGCAGGGTTCTTAGAGACCCAGTACTTC.

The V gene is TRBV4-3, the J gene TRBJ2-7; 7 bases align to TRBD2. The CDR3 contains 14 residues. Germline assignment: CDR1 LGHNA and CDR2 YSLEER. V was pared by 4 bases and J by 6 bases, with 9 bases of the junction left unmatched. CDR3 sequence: CASSLLGRGGEQYF. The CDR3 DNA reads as TGCGCCAGCAGCCTCTTGGGGAGGGGCGGCGAGCAGTACTTC.

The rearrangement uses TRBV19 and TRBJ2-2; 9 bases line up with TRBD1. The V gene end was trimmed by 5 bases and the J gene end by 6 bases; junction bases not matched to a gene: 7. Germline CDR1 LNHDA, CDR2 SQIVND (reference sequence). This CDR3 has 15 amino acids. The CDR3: CASSGPGQGAGELFF. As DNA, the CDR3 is TGTGCCAGTAGTGGGCCGGGACAGGGAGCCGGGGAGCTGTTTTTT.

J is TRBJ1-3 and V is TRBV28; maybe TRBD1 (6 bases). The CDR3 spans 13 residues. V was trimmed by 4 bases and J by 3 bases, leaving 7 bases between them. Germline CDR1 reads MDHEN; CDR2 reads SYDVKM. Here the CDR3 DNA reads TGTGCCAGCAGTTCAGGGGTTGGAAACACCATATATTTT. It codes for CASSSGVGNTIYF.

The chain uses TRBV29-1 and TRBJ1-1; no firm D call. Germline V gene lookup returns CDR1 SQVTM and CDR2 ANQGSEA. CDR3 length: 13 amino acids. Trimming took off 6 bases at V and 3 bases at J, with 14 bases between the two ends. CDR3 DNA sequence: TGCAGCGTCACTATATTCCGGGACACTGAAGCTTTCTTT. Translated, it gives CSVTIFRDTEAFF.

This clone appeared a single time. The chain's CDR3 is CASSQGSRGRGLTYEQYF. The CDR3 DNA reads TGCGCCAGCAGCCAAGGCTCGCGGGGGCGGGGCTTAACCTACGAGCAGTACTTC. This chain links TRBV4-3 with TRBJ2-7; possible D gene TRBD2, 7 bases. This CDR3 contains 18 residues. Germline CDR1 is LGHNA and CDR2 is YSLEER. Between the trimmed V and J ends, which lost 1 base and 2 bases, there was a span of 21 bases.

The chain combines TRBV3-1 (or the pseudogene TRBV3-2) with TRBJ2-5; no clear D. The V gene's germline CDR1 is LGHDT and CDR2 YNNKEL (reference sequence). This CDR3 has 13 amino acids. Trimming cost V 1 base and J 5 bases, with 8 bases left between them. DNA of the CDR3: TGTGCCAGCAGCCAAGTGCCCGCGGAGACCCAGTACTTC. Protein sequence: CASSQVPAETQYF.

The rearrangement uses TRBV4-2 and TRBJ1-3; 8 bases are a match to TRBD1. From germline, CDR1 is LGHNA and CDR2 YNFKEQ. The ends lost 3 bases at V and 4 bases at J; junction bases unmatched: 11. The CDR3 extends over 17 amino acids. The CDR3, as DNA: TGTGCCAGCAGCCAGGCCAGGGGGCGCGGGCTCGGAAACACCATATATTTT. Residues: CASSQARGRGLGNTIYF.

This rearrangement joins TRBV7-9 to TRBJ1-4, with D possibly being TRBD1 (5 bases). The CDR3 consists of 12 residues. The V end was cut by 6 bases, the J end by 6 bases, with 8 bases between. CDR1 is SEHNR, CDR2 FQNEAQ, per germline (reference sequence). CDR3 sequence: CASRGRDEKLFF. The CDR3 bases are TGTGCCAGCAGGGGCAGGGATGAAAAACTGTTTTTT. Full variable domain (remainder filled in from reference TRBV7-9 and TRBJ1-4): DTGVSQNPRHKITKRGQNVTFRCDPISEHNRLYWYRQTLGQGPEFLTYFQNEAQLEKSRLLSDRFSAERPKGSFSTLEIQRTEQGDSAMYLCASRGRDEKLFFGSGTQLSVL.

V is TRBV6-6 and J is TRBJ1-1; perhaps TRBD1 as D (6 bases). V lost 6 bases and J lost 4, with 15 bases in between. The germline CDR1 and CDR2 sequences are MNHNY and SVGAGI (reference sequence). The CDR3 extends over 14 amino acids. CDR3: CASRPDRMGTEAFF. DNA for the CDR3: TGTGCCAGCAGACCCGACAGGATGGGCACTGAAGCTTTCTTT.

CDR3 bases: TGTGCCAGCAGCGCTCACAGGGGAAGGCCGGCGTGGGACCAAGAGACCCAGTACTTC. Translating it yields CASSAHRGRPAWDQETQYF. This chain joins TRBV9 and TRBJ2-5, with 7 bases matching TRBD1. V gave up 3 bases and J gave up 0 bases; unmatched junction bases: 17. The CDR3 totals 19 residues. Germline CDR1 and CDR2: SGDLS and YYNGEE.

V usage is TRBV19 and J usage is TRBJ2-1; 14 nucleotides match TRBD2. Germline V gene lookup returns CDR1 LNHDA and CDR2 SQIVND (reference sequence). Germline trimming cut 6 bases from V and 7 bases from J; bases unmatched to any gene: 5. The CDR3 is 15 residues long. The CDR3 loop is CASSQRTSGRNEQFF. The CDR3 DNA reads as TGTGCCAGTAGCCAACGGACTAGCGGGAGGAATGAGCAGTTCTTC.

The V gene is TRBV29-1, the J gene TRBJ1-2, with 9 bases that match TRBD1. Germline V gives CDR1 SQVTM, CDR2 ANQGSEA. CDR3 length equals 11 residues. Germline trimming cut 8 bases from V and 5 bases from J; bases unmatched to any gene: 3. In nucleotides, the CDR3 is TGCAGCTCGGGACAGGGATATGGCTACACCTTC. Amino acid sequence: CSSGQGYGYTF.

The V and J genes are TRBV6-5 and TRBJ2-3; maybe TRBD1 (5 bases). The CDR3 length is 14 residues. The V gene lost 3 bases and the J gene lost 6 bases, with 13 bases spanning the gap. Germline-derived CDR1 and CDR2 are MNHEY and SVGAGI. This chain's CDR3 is CASSYSRGVDTQYF. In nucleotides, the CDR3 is TGTGCCAGCAGTTATAGTAGGGGCGTGGATACGCAGTATTTT.